The 15 T cell receptor beta chains presented below share a single source sample, sequenced in a study of OX40 agonist ivuxolimab in advanced cancers. Assay: immunoSEQ multiplex PCR; the TCRdb copy retains only in-frame clones and omits some. The sample lists roughly 61,000 clones, approximately 90% occurring once. The sample here was CD4+ or CD8+ T cells sorted from blood, taken in a trial of the OX40 agonist ivuxolimab. These receptors were collected from an adult with an advanced solid tumor such as melanoma, head and neck, liver or kidney cancer.

V is TRBV19 and J is TRBJ2-6; D might be TRBD2 (5 bases). V lost 6 bases and J lost 0, with 12 bases in between. Germline V gene data show CDR1 as LNHDA and CDR2 as SQIVND (reference sequence). The length of the CDR3 is 16 residues. This chain's CDR3 is CASREGTDSGANVLTF. The DNA of the CDR3 is TGTGCCAGTAGAGAGGGAACCGACTCTGGGGCCAACGTCCTGACTTTC.

This chain links TRBV30 with TRBJ2-1, with D possibly TRBD1 on 5 matching bases. CDR1 is GTSNPN, CDR2 SVGIG, per germline (reference sequence). This CDR3 region has 15 residues. Trimming removed 0 bases at V and 3 bases at J, with 12 bases between. CDR3 loop: CAWSVAGSFYNEQFF. The CDR3 DNA sequence: TGTGCCTGGAGTGTAGCAGGGTCCTTCTACAATGAGCAGTTCTTC.

This clone occurred a few times. V and J are TRBV7-8 and TRBJ2-7; D uncertain. With 5 bases removed from V and 2 bases from J, the gap between germline ends came to 4 bases. CDR3 length: 11 amino acids. Germline V lookup: CDR1 SGHVS, CDR2 FQNEAQ. CDR3 coding DNA: TGTGCCAGCAGCGACACCTACGAGCAGTACTTC. This gives the protein CASSDTYEQYF.

CDR3 DNA: TGTGCCAGCAGTGAGTTAGCGGGGGGGACCGGGGAGCTGTTTTTT. Protein product: CASSELAGGTGELFF. The chain carries TRBV25-1 and TRBJ2-2; 11 nucleotides match TRBD2. The germline V gene encodes CDR1 MGHDK and CDR2 SYGVNS. The J segment lost 5 bases and the V segment lost 3 bases, leaving 2 bases of the junction unmatched. This CDR3 is 15 amino acids long.

Worth noting for this clone: A read error may account for a junction end that differs from germline. The chain is built from TRBV6-5 and TRBJ1-2, with D perhaps matching TRBD1 (5 bases). Per the germline V gene, CDR1 is MNHEY and CDR2 is SVGAGI. This CDR3 spans 13 amino acids. The CDR3 DNA sequence: TGTGCCAGCAGCCCGGGGGGGATCTATGGCTGCACCTTC. As protein: CASSPGGIYGCTF.

The chain employs TRBV6-1 and TRBJ2-7; D not resolved. Germline CDR1 and CDR2: MNHNS and SASEGT. The germline V and J ends were trimmed by 3 bases and 4 bases, with 7 bases remaining between them. The CDR3 contains 12 residues. The CDR3 here is CASSEMFYEQYF. CDR3 DNA sequence: TGTGCCAGCAGTGAGATGTTTTACGAGCAGTACTTC.

The chain recombines TRBV27 with TRBJ2-7, with D tentatively TRBD1 (5 bases). The germline V gene encodes CDR1 MNHEY and CDR2 SMNVEV (reference sequence). This CDR3 spans 14 amino acids. The germline V and J ends were trimmed by 4 bases and 0 bases, with 10 bases remaining between them. The chain's CDR3 is CASSSQGVSYEQYF. CDR3 bases: TGTGCCAGCAGTTCCCAAGGGGTCTCCTACGAGCAGTACTTC.

V usage is TRBV9 and J usage is TRBJ2-3; 11 nucleotides align to TRBD1. The CDR3 has 15 residues. With 2 bases clipped from V and 3 bases from J, the junction kept 2 bases outside the gene matches. Germline CDR1 SGDLS, CDR2 YYNGEE. CDR3 amino acids: CASSVWDRGTDTQYF. CDR3 bases: TGTGCCAGCAGCGTTTGGGACAGGGGGACAGATACGCAGTATTTT. The full variable domain, its missing parts supplied by reference TRBV9 and TRBJ2-3, is DSGVTQTPKHLITATGQRVTLRCSPRSGDLSVYWYQQSLDQGLQFLIQYYNGEERAKGNILERFSAQQFPDLHSELNLSSLELGDSALYFCASSVWDRGTDTQYFGPGTRLTVL.

V and J are TRBV7-9 and TRBJ1-2; D gene unclear. CDR3 length: 15 residues. V lost 1 base and J 2 bases, leaving 11 bases between the germline ends. Germline loops: CDR1 SEHNR, CDR2 FQNEAQ (reference sequence). The CDR3 DNA follows: TGTGCCAGCAGCTTAGAAATTGGAGGGAACTATGGCTACACCTTC. It specifies CASSLEIGGNYGYTF.

The V gene is TRBV6-5, the J gene TRBJ1-4, with D unclear. Germline V gives CDR1 MNHEY, CDR2 SVGAGI. The CDR3 covers 14 residues. V was shortened by 5 bases and J by 5 bases, with 12 bases between the two germline ends. The CDR3 loop is CASSPLESNEKLFF. In DNA form, the CDR3 reads TGTGCCAGCAGTCCACTCGAGTCGAATGAAAAACTGTTTTTT.

V is TRBV2 and J is TRBJ1-1, with TRBD1 matching over 8 bases. The CDR3 is 14 amino acids. J gave up 6 bases and V 6 bases, and 9 bases lay outside the gene matches. Germline lookup yields CDR1 SNHLY and CDR2 FYNNEI. The CDR3: CASSHGQGLAEAFF. The DNA of the CDR3 is TGTGCCAGCAGCCACGGACAGGGATTGGCTGAAGCTTTCTTT.

The CDR3 nucleotides read TGTGCCAGCAGCTTACCGGGGGCAGCAGATACGCAGTATTTT. The encoded protein is CASSLPGAADTQYF. The chain carries TRBV13 and TRBJ2-3; perhaps D is TRBD1 or TRBD2 (6 bases each). The CDR3 covers 14 residues. CDR1 is PRHDT, CDR2 FYEKMQ, per germline (reference sequence). The V end was cut by 2 bases, the J end by 4 bases, with 10 bases between.

This chain joins TRBV27 and TRBJ2-1, with 8 bases matching TRBD2. After removal of 6 bases from V and 8 bases from J, the junction contained 15 bases not matched to a gene. The germline V gene encodes CDR1 MNHEY and CDR2 SMNVEV (reference sequence). The CDR3 loop spans 16 amino acids. As DNA, the CDR3 is TGTGCCAGCAGAAGGGGCACCAGCGGGGGCCGGGATGAGCAGTTCTTC. This sequence encodes CASRRGTSGGRDEQFF.

The chain combines TRBV7-9 with TRBJ2-4; 10 bases are a match to TRBD1. Per the germline V gene, CDR1 is SEHNR and CDR2 is FQNEAQ (reference sequence). This CDR3 region has 15 residues. Trimming at V came to 2 bases and at J to 8 bases, leaving 6 bases not matched to a gene. This CDR3 is CASSLLDRGEHIQYF. CDR3 DNA: TGTGCCAGCAGCTTATTGGACAGGGGGGAACACATTCAGTACTTC.

The chain joins TRBV5-1 to TRBJ2-1, with 7 bases aligning to TRBD1. With V trimmed by 4 bases and J by 9 bases, 10 bases remained unmatched. This CDR3 comprises 14 residues. The germline gives CDR1 SGHRS, CDR2 YFSETQ. The chain's CDR3 is CASSADRVYGEQFF. As DNA, the CDR3 is TGCGCCAGCAGCGCAGACAGGGTGTACGGTGAGCAGTTCTTC.